This T cell receptor (beta chain) stems from a study of blood T cell repertoires in COVID-19. On the study more broadly: COVID-19 samples from acute and convalescent phases originated in the United States, Italy and Spain. T cells, B-cell-depleted T cells, or PBMCs provided the cDNA or gDNA that served as material.

Clones were sequenced by immunoSEQ multiplex PCR, and TCRdb holds only the in-frame ones, with some missing. Of 250,000 to 400,000 clones listed, about 91% are singletons. The CDR3 has 14 amino acids. CDR1 is WSHSY and CDR2 is SAAADI in the germline V gene. V shed 3 bases and J 7 bases; nucleotides not matched to a gene: 8. The chain combines TRBV10-2 with TRBJ1-2, with 7 bases that match TRBD1. This sequence originates from a woman between 25 and 40 years old with COVID-19, enrolled during active disease. The sample consisted of peripheral blood. CDR3: CASSDPTGSRGYTF. CDR3 DNA: TGCGCCAGCAGTGACCCGACAGGGAGTCGTGGCTACACCTTC.